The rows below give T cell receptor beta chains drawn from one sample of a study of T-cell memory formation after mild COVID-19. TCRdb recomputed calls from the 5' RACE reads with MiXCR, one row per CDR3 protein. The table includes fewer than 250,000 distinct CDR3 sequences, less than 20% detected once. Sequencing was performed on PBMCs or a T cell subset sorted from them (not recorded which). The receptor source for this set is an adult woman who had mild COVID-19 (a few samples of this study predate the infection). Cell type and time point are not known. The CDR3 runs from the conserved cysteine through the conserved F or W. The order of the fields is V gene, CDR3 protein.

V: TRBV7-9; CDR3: CASSLPPHYEQYF
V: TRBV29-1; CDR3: CSVGGQMRSYEQYF
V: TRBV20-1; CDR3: CSASKTSGIYEQYF
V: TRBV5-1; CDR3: CASSLSGLRTNEQFF
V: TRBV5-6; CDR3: CASSLLASGRMHEQYF
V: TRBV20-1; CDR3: CSVMRGRMNTEAFF
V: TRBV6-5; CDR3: CASRGPGTGGTNTEAFF
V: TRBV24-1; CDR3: CATSDPGQGSTGELFF
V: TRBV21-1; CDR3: CASSVPQQGAEQETQYF
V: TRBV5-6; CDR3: CASSQDISYEQYF
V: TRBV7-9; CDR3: CASSLSGGTGEAFF
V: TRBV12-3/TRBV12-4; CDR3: CASRSSLQQRDTQYF
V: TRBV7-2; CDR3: CASSLPPTSGRAGVEDTQYF
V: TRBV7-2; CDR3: CASSLGQQEKLFF
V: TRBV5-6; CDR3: CASSAERWNIQYF
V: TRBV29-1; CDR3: CSVNRADTQYF
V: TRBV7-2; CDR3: CASGQQPDSVQFF
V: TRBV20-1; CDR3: CSATGTSHNEQFF
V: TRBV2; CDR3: CASSRSGIGPLF
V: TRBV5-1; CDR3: CASSLGGTSGRGYNEQFF
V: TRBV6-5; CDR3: CASRTSGEGPAF
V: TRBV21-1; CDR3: CASSKEGRKGYSYEQYF
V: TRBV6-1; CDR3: CASQYRTSGDNEQFF
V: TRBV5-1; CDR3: CASSLPGTGGTNTEAFF
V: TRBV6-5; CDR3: CASKRDRDFQPQHF
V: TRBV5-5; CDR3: CASRRGRSTEAFF
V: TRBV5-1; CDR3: CASSLASPGLAGAPYNEQFF
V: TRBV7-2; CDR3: CASSLGLASGGQETQYF
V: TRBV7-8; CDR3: CASSSARGPEAFF
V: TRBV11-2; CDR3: CASSFDGRGATEAFF
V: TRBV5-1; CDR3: CASSSYGQGYEQYF
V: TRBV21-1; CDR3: CAGATGGRYGYTF
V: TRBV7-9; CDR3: CASSSLLSGPSSYEQYF
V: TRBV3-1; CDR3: CASSLPQGHRGETQYF
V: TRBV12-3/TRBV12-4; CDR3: CASSIGLAGTLESYNEQFF
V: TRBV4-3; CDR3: CASSQEIAGGILSTDTQYF
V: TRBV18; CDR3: CASSSLQGARYEQYF
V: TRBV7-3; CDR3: CASSSSGQTREETQYF
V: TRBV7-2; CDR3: CASSLGGANTEAFF
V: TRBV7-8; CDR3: CASSWTGGDSPLHF
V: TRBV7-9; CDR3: CASTLDTSEAFF
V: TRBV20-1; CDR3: CSAGSTGLYGYTF
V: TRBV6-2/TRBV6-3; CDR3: CASSSVPGQGGTEAFF
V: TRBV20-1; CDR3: CSAREEIAGNYGYTF
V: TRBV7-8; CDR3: CASSLGFVGTGGSYEQYF
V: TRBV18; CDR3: CASSPDRVTYEQYF
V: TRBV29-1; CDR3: CSSDRANTEAFF
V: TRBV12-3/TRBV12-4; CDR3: CASSSGGSYGYTF
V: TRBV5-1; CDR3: CASSSGTYTDTQYF